This T cell receptor beta chain derives from a study of T cell responses to AZD1222 COVID-19 vaccine (dated by TCRdb to the early 2020s). Regarding the research as a whole: AZD1222 recipients with second doses at about 4 weeks or about 12 weeks were pooled, because spike-specific TCR depth and breadth did not differ between schedules. A total of 230 to 250 trial participants underwent TCR sequencing, of whom 200 to 220 had received two doses of AZD1222 and 26 had received two doses of the MenACWY control vaccine. Trial participants were enrolled into age subgroups of 18-55, 56-69 and 70-plus years, which contained about 150, 28 and 57 TCR-sequenced participants, respectively.

Trimming at the junction amounts to 1 base on V and 1 base on J, and the germline ends lie 8 bases apart. The CDR3 holds 15 amino acids from the cysteine to the phenylalanine. Solely the CDR3 DNA is kept, with 45 bases framed from the first base. Reading the germline V gene gives CDR1 SGHTA and CDR2 FQGNSA. As regards this clone: No antigen is known for it. Per-nucleotide qualities are absent, and no much larger clonotype sits a single base away.

Broad study findings and their caveats: Reportedly, close to half of the unique spike-specific TCRs recognized epitopes lying outside the regions that are mutated in the B.1.351 and B.1.1.7 variants. Because no day 14 peak-response samples were available, the repertoires could be characterized only after the peak T cell response. In the small 56-69-year group, the increase in depth fell short of significance, most likely because of low power. Spike-specific TCR breadth and depth rose significantly after two AZD1222 doses compared with day 0 and with MenACWY recipients. Conclusions about previously exposed vaccinees were limited because only five to seven AZD1222 recipients were SARS-CoV-2 seropositive at baseline. Participants were mostly white British, with more females than males. The authors suggested clonal diversity may have been underestimated. The vaccine-associated CD4 TCRs covered the entire spike protein, and the dominant responses fell in regions 160-218 and 743-854.

The time point label here, explained by the study, means: baseline before first vaccination. The vaccinee samples were drawn from two UK trials, COV001 and COV002, one of which was a single-blind randomized controlled phase 2/3 trial testing AZD1222 (ChAdOx1 nCoV-19) in healthy adults. For TCRbeta chain sequencing, PBMC samples from trial participants were taken at day 0 and at day 28 after the second dose. The CDR3 regions of human TCRbeta chains were analyzed by immunosequencing. The published analysis was carried out like this. TCRs in the repertoires were compared against a reference library of SARS-CoV-2-specific TCRs that had been generated with the MIRA antigen-specificity platform. Breadth meant the fraction of unique TCRs that were SARS-CoV-2-associated, whereas depth meant the fraction of total T cells that were SARS-CoV-2-associated. Using the MIRA data, each spike-specific TCR was assigned both to the spike region to which the TCR was reactive and to a CD4 or CD8 class. Log10-transformed breadth and depth values were compared by one-way ANOVA with Sidak's multiple comparisons tests. TCRdb stores this immuneACCESS table with in-frame sequences only. Part of the clones is absent; in the studies checked, under half of the shortfall reflects unresolved V genes, and no reason is known for the rest. V and J calls and clone size are copied from that table; D and trimming were computed from the DNA. The sample table holds approximately 150,000 clones, of which roughly 91% were seen once. The ten largest clones capture around 5.4% of the sample.

The sequence joins TRBV7-2 to TRBJ1-3; a confident D gene designation cannot be given. This sequence originates from an adult in good health. Sequenced material: peripheral blood, taken on day 0 of AZD1222 vaccination. The encoded CDR3 is CASSLGAGSGNTIYF. Read as DNA, the sequence is TGTGCCAGCAGCTTAGGTGCGGGATCTGGAAACACCATATATTTT.